A selection of T cell receptor beta chains follows, all from one sample in a study of cytomegalovirus exposure and HLA in healthy donors. Sequencing was performed with immunoSEQ multiplex PCR; in TCRdb, only in-frame clones are kept and a portion is missing. Of 150,000 to 250,000 clones in the sample, 82% were seen once. The sequenced sample was PBMCs. Receptors originate from a boy aged 2-15 years in good health and CMV-seronegative. The CDR3 runs from the conserved cysteine through the conserved F or W. The order of the fields is clone size, D gene, J gene, V gene, CDR3 DNA, CDR3 protein. A D gene is named only where the DNA matches it firmly. Clone size appears in some rows only: once, few, many, or a class for an expanded clone.

clone_size: .
d_call: TRBD1
j_call: TRBJ1-2
v_call: TRBV11-1
cdr3_nt: TGTGCCAGCAGTACATACAGGGGGTCCCTCGATGGCTACACCTTC
cdr3_aa: CASSTYRGSLDGYTF

clone_size: once
d_call: .
j_call: TRBJ2-6
v_call: TRBV4-2
cdr3_nt: TGTGCCAGCAGCCAAGGCTCAGGAGGCTCTGGGGCCAACGTCCTGACTTTC
cdr3_aa: CASSQGSGGSGANVLTF

clone_size: .
d_call: .
j_call: TRBJ1-1
v_call: TRBV29-1
cdr3_nt: TGCAGCGTTGTCCTCAGGACATTAAAATATGAAGCTTTCTTT
cdr3_aa: CSVVLRTLKYEAFF

clone_size: .
d_call: TRBD1
j_call: TRBJ2-5
v_call: TRBV5-3
cdr3_nt: TGTGCCAGAAGCTTGGAGGGGGCCCAAGAGACCCAGTACTTC
cdr3_aa: CARSLEGAQETQYF

clone_size: .
d_call: TRBD1
j_call: TRBJ1-1
v_call: TRBV7-2
cdr3_nt: TGTGCCAGCAGCTTAGGACAGGGGGCGTTGAACACTGAAGCTTTCTTT
cdr3_aa: CASSLGQGALNTEAFF

clone_size: .
d_call: .
j_call: TRBJ2-3
v_call: TRBV27
cdr3_nt: TGTGCCAGCAGTTTAAGGGGAGATACGCAGTATTTT
cdr3_aa: CASSLRGDTQYF

clone_size: .
d_call: .
j_call: TRBJ1-4
v_call: TRBV5-1
cdr3_nt: TGCGCCAGCAGAGGGGCATCCCGAGAAAAACTGTTTTTT
cdr3_aa: CASRGASREKLFF

clone_size: .
d_call: .
j_call: TRBJ2-3
v_call: TRBV6-5
cdr3_nt: TGTGCCAGCAGCAAATACAGGGCAGATACGCAGTATTTT
cdr3_aa: CASSKYRADTQYF

clone_size: few
d_call: .
j_call: TRBJ1-2
v_call: TRBV7-9
cdr3_nt: TGTGCCAGCAGCTCTGGGGAGGCAGGCCTATCCTATGGCTACACCTTC
cdr3_aa: CASSSGEAGLSYGYTF

clone_size: .
d_call: .
j_call: TRBJ1-2
v_call: TRBV5-5
cdr3_nt: TGTGCCAGCAGCTTGGGGTTCGGGTCGGGTTATGGCTACACCTTC
cdr3_aa: CASSLGFGSGYGYTF

clone_size: .
d_call: .
j_call: TRBJ1-1
v_call: TRBV18
cdr3_nt: TGTGCCAGCTCAGGCAGACAGAACACTGAAGCTTTCTTT
cdr3_aa: CASSGRQNTEAFF

clone_size: .
d_call: TRBD2
j_call: TRBJ2-3
v_call: TRBV6-5
cdr3_nt: TGTGCCAGCAGTTACGGGGGAGGGCCAGATACGCAGTATTTT
cdr3_aa: CASSYGGGPDTQYF

clone_size: .
d_call: TRBD2
j_call: TRBJ2-1
v_call: TRBV7-9
cdr3_nt: TGTGCCAGCAGCCGAACTGGACTAGTAAATGAGCAGTTCTTC
cdr3_aa: CASSRTGLVNEQFF

clone_size: .
d_call: TRBD2
j_call: TRBJ2-3
v_call: TRBV5-1
cdr3_nt: TGCGCCAGCAGCCAGCGGGGGGGCTCGGATACGCAGTATTTT
cdr3_aa: CASSQRGGSDTQYF

clone_size: .
d_call: .
j_call: TRBJ2-2
v_call: TRBV6-1
cdr3_nt: TGTGCCAGCAGTGAAGGGTGGGCTAGCCCGAACACCGGGGAGCTGTTTTTT
cdr3_aa: CASSEGWASPNTGELFF

clone_size: .
d_call: TRBD1
j_call: TRBJ1-2
v_call: TRBV9
cdr3_nt: TGTGCCAGCAGCGATGACAGGGGGTTTAACTATGGCTACACCTTC
cdr3_aa: CASSDDRGFNYGYTF

clone_size: .
d_call: .
j_call: TRBJ2-7
v_call: TRBV15
cdr3_nt: TGTGCCACCAGCTACGGCCCCAACAGGGTCCACGAGCAGTACTTC
cdr3_aa: CATSYGPNRVHEQYF

clone_size: .
d_call: TRBD1
j_call: TRBJ2-3
v_call: TRBV5-7
cdr3_nt: TGTGCCAGCAGCTTGGGCCCCCCTACAGGGGGTAGCACAGATACGCAGTATTTT
cdr3_aa: CASSLGPPTGGSTDTQYF

clone_size: .
d_call: .
j_call: TRBJ2-7
v_call: TRBV25-1
cdr3_nt: TGTGCCAGCAGCCTGGGGGAGGACGAGCAGTACTTC
cdr3_aa: CASSLGEDEQYF

clone_size: .
d_call: TRBD1
j_call: TRBJ1-1
v_call: TRBV7-9
cdr3_nt: TGTGCCAACAGCTTAGGGGACAGGGTGGCTGAAGCTTTCTTT
cdr3_aa: CANSLGDRVAEAFF

clone_size: .
d_call: .
j_call: TRBJ2-5
v_call: TRBV4-3
cdr3_nt: TGCGCCAGCAGCCAAGAAGTAGGTCGCGGGGGCGCGAGAGAGACCCAGTACTTC
cdr3_aa: CASSQEVGRGGARETQYF

clone_size: once
d_call: .
j_call: TRBJ1-4
v_call: TRBV2
cdr3_nt: TGTGCCAGCCTAGAGGAGACGGCCAAAAATGAAAAACTGTTTTTT
cdr3_aa: CASLEETAKNEKLFF

clone_size: .
d_call: TRBD2
j_call: TRBJ2-1
v_call: TRBV10-3
cdr3_nt: TGTGCCATCAGCCTGACTAGCGGGGGCCCTAACAATGAGCAGTTCTTC
cdr3_aa: CAISLTSGGPNNEQFF

clone_size: once
d_call: TRBD1
j_call: TRBJ1-2
v_call: TRBV11-1
cdr3_nt: TGTGCCAGCAGCTCGGACAGGGGGGTTTTCGGCTACACCTTC
cdr3_aa: CASSSDRGVFGYTF

clone_size: .
d_call: .
j_call: TRBJ2-2
v_call: TRBV21-1
cdr3_nt: TGTGCCAGCGACCGCGGGGGGCTTAACACCGGGGAGCTGTTTTTT
cdr3_aa: CASDRGGLNTGELFF

clone_size: .
d_call: .
j_call: TRBJ2-3
v_call: TRBV12-5
cdr3_nt: TGTGCTAGTGGTCTCGAACCACAGGGTTCGCAGTATTTT
cdr3_aa: CASGLEPQGSQYF

clone_size: .
d_call: TRBD2
j_call: TRBJ2-7
v_call: TRBV2
cdr3_nt: TGTGCCAGCAGTGGGGCCGGGACTAGCGGGGACTCCTACGAGCAGTACTTC
cdr3_aa: CASSGAGTSGDSYEQYF

clone_size: once
d_call: TRBD1
j_call: TRBJ2-2
v_call: TRBV19
cdr3_nt: TGTGCCAGTAGTGAAGAGACAGGGAGTACCGGGGAGCTGTTTTTT
cdr3_aa: CASSEETGSTGELFF

clone_size: once
d_call: .
j_call: TRBJ2-6
v_call: TRBV7-2
cdr3_nt: TGTGCCAGCAGCTTACAGGTTAAGAATCCTGGGGCCAACGTCCTGACTTTC
cdr3_aa: CASSLQVKNPGANVLTF

clone_size: .
d_call: .
j_call: TRBJ1-5
v_call: TRBV4-1
cdr3_nt: TGCGCCAGCAGCCCGGACAGCCCAAATCAGCCCCAGCATTTT
cdr3_aa: CASSPDSPNQPQHF

clone_size: .
d_call: TRBD1
j_call: TRBJ1-1
v_call: TRBV5-1
cdr3_nt: TGCGCCAGCAGCATACAGGGGGTAGGTGAAGCTTTCTTT
cdr3_aa: CASSIQGVGEAFF

clone_size: .
d_call: .
j_call: TRBJ2-3
v_call: TRBV7-2
cdr3_nt: TGTGCCAGCAGCTTTAGCGGTGGTTTTAGCACAGATACGCAGTATTTT
cdr3_aa: CASSFSGGFSTDTQYF

clone_size: .
d_call: .
j_call: TRBJ1-2
v_call: TRBV6-6
cdr3_nt: TGTGCCAGCAGTTACGGGCAGGGGAACTATGGCTACGCCTTC
cdr3_aa: CASSYGQGNYGYAF

clone_size: .
d_call: .
j_call: TRBJ2-3
v_call: TRBV9
cdr3_nt: TGTGCCAGCAGCGTAGACCAGCGGGGCACAGATACGCAGTATTTT
cdr3_aa: CASSVDQRGTDTQYF

clone_size: few
d_call: TRBD1
j_call: TRBJ1-2
v_call: TRBV7-9
cdr3_nt: TGTGCCAGCAGCGGAGAGGGACAGGGGTTCTATGGCTACACCTTC
cdr3_aa: CASSGEGQGFYGYTF

clone_size: few
d_call: .
j_call: TRBJ2-3
v_call: TRBV7-6
cdr3_nt: TGTGCCAGCAGCGCCCGACTGGGAGATACGCAGTATTTT
cdr3_aa: CASSARLGDTQYF

clone_size: .
d_call: .
j_call: TRBJ2-1
v_call: TRBV25-1
cdr3_nt: TGTGCCAGCTCTCTAGCCAAGGATGAGCAGTTCTTC
cdr3_aa: CASSLAKDEQFF

clone_size: .
d_call: .
j_call: TRBJ2-1
v_call: TRBV10-3
cdr3_nt: TGTGCCACCAAGGAGGCTATTCTTTATGAGCAGTTCTTC
cdr3_aa: CATKEAILYEQFF

clone_size: .
d_call: .
j_call: TRBJ1-5
v_call: TRBV7-9
cdr3_nt: TGTGCCAGCAGTCCCCTCGGGGGGGAGGGTCAGCCCCAGCATTTT
cdr3_aa: CASSPLGGEGQPQHF

clone_size: .
d_call: .
j_call: TRBJ1-2
v_call: TRBV6-7
cdr3_nt: TGTGCCAGCAGTTACTTGACAAGGCAGCCGAGATATGGCTACACCTTC
cdr3_aa: CASSYLTRQPRYGYTF

clone_size: .
d_call: .
j_call: TRBJ2-7
v_call: TRBV20-1
cdr3_nt: TGCAGTGCTTCTAGGGGTTTGGAGCAGTACTTC
cdr3_aa: CSASRGLEQYF

clone_size: .
d_call: TRBD1
j_call: TRBJ1-2
v_call: TRBV7-9
cdr3_nt: TGTTCCAGCAGCGCCGACAGGGGGCGGATGTCCTCTTATGGCTACACCTTC
cdr3_aa: CSSSADRGRMSSYGYTF

clone_size: .
d_call: TRBD2
j_call: TRBJ2-3
v_call: TRBV18
cdr3_nt: TGTGCCAGCTCGCCTCCGGGACTAGCGGCAGATACGCAGTATTTT
cdr3_aa: CASSPPGLAADTQYF

clone_size: .
d_call: .
j_call: TRBJ1-2
v_call: TRBV5-1
cdr3_nt: TGCGCCAGCAGCTTGGACAGGGAGGGCTACACCTTC
cdr3_aa: CASSLDREGYTF

clone_size: .
d_call: .
j_call: TRBJ2-7
v_call: TRBV28
cdr3_nt: TGTGCCAGCAGTTTAGTCCCACTGGTACCCGTTTCATCACGGCAGTACTTC
cdr3_aa: CASSLVPLVPVSSRQYF

clone_size: .
d_call: TRBD1
j_call: TRBJ2-1
v_call: TRBV5-4
cdr3_nt: TGTGCCAGCAGCCCTACCGACAGGGGGCTCAATGAGCAGTTCTTC
cdr3_aa: CASSPTDRGLNEQFF

clone_size: .
d_call: .
j_call: TRBJ1-5
v_call: TRBV4-1
cdr3_nt: TGCGCCAGCAGCCAAGTCGGGAGTCAGCCCCAGCATTTT
cdr3_aa: CASSQVGSQPQHF

clone_size: .
d_call: TRBD2
j_call: TRBJ2-2
v_call: TRBV4-1
cdr3_nt: TGCGCCAGCAGCCCTGAGCGGGGGGGGAACACCGGGGAGCTGTTTTTT
cdr3_aa: CASSPERGGNTGELFF

clone_size: once
d_call: TRBD1
j_call: TRBJ2-2
v_call: TRBV7-9
cdr3_nt: TGTGCCAGCAGCCTCCGGACAGGGTCCACCGGGGAGCTGTTTTTT
cdr3_aa: CASSLRTGSTGELFF

clone_size: few
d_call: .
j_call: TRBJ2-7
v_call: TRBV7-2
cdr3_nt: TGTGCCAGCAGCTTAGCGGTGGAGGGGACCTACGAGCAGTACTTC
cdr3_aa: CASSLAVEGTYEQYF

clone_size: few
d_call: .
j_call: TRBJ2-7
v_call: TRBV6-5
cdr3_nt: TGTGCCAGCAGTTACTCGCCTTCTAGCTCCTACGAGCAGTACTTC
cdr3_aa: CASSYSPSSSYEQYF

clone_size: .
d_call: .
j_call: TRBJ2-3
v_call: TRBV15
cdr3_nt: TGTGCCACCAGCAGCCGACTAGTTCCAGATACGCAGTATTTT
cdr3_aa: CATSSRLVPDTQYF

clone_size: .
d_call: .
j_call: TRBJ1-2
v_call: TRBV19
cdr3_nt: TGTGCCAGTACGAGGTGGGGTACGGGATATGGCTACACCTTC
cdr3_aa: CASTRWGTGYGYTF

clone_size: .
d_call: TRBD1
j_call: TRBJ1-5
v_call: TRBV27
cdr3_nt: TGTGCCAGCAGTCCTACCGGACAGGGGATAGGTCAGCCCCAGCATTTT
cdr3_aa: CASSPTGQGIGQPQHF

clone_size: .
d_call: TRBD2
j_call: TRBJ2-1
v_call: TRBV30
cdr3_nt: TGTGCCTGCGCTAGCGGCCTAACCTACAATGAGCAGTTCTTC
cdr3_aa: CACASGLTYNEQFF

clone_size: .
d_call: .
j_call: TRBJ2-1
v_call: TRBV7-7
cdr3_nt: TGTGCTAGCAGCCGGGATCAGGCGGCCGTGTGGGAGCAGTTCTTC
cdr3_aa: CASSRDQAAVWEQFF

clone_size: .
d_call: .
j_call: TRBJ2-5
v_call: TRBV27
cdr3_nt: TGTGCCAGCGGGGCTGGAAGTGAGACCCAGTACTTC
cdr3_aa: CASGAGSETQYF

clone_size: .
d_call: .
j_call: TRBJ2-5
v_call: TRBV7-9
cdr3_nt: TGTGCCAGCAGCTTAGCGGACACCCCGGGAGAGACCCAGTACTTC
cdr3_aa: CASSLADTPGETQYF